The 21 T cell receptor beta chains given below trace back to one sample, sequenced in a study of human T cells and chemical hapten exposure. TCRdb independently ran MiXCR on the RACE reads; one entry per CDR3 protein. The table shows roughly 380,000 distinct CDR3 sequences, with approximately 5.1% occurring only once. Time point: patch test 1, 2 weeks after DPC sensitization. Described treatment: therapeutic diphenylcyclopropenone sensitization with weekly scalp DPC. The sequencing here drew on whole blood, taken in connection with sensitization to the hapten diphenylcyclopropenone (DPC). All receptors derive from a woman aged 45-65 years with alopecia areata. Some clones in this sample may be carry-over from other donors' samples.

The sample holds a few counts of this clonotype. The V and J genes are TRBV6-1 and TRBJ1-6; D uncertain. Germline values: CDR1 MNHNS, CDR2 SASEGT. Trimming took off 4 bases at V and 7 bases at J, with 17 bases between the two ends. The CDR3 runs 16 residues. The CDR3 DNA sequence: TGTGCCAGCAGTGCACCCCAGGCAGGATTCAATTCACCCCTCCACTTT. It translates to CASSAPQAGFNSPLHF.

The chain has TRBV6-5 and TRBJ2-3, with TRBD1 matching 9 bases. V was clipped by 7 bases and J by 3 bases; unmatched bases: 11. This CDR3 spans 16 amino acids. Germline loops: CDR1 MNHEY, CDR2 SVGAGI. In DNA form, the CDR3 reads TGTGCCAGCATGAGAGGGACAGGGAGTGTGACAGATACGCAGTATTTT. Translating it yields CASMRGTGSVTDTQYF.

This clonotype was recorded many times. V gene TRBV12-3 or TRBV12-4 combines with J gene TRBJ2-1; 11 bases fit TRBD1. The CDR3 has 15 amino acids. J gave up 4 bases and V 3 bases, and 2 bases lay outside the gene matches. The CDR3 DNA follows: TGTGCCAGCAGTTTGGACAGGGGGCAGTACAATGAGCAGTTCTTC. This translates into CASSLDRGQYNEQFF.

This clonotype turned up a few times. The V call is TRBV6-2 or TRBV6-3, the J call TRBJ2-1; 9 bases map to TRBD2. The CDR3 contains 14 residues. Germline loops: CDR1 MNHEY, CDR2 SVGEGT. The J segment lost 6 bases and the V segment lost 9 bases, leaving 9 bases of the junction unmatched. For the CDR3, the DNA is TGTGCCAGTCAACGGCTAGCGGGGCCCAATGAGCAGTTCTTC. It translates to CASQRLAGPNEQFF.

In this sample, this clonotype turned up many times. This sequence joins TRBV29-1 and TRBJ1-2; no firm D call. Germline-derived CDR1 and CDR2 are SQVTM and ANQGSEA. The length of the CDR3 is 15 residues. V shed 6 bases and J shed 4 bases, with 21 bases lying between them. In DNA form, the CDR3 reads TGCAGCGTCGCATCCCCCGGCCGAGGAAGCTATGGCTACACCTTC. Translated, it gives CSVASPGRGSYGYTF. The full variable domain, completed using reference TRBV29-1 and TRBJ1-2, is SAVISQKPSRDICQRGTSLTIQCQVDSQVTMMFWYRQQPGQSLTLIATANQGSEATYESGFVIDKFPISRPNLTFSTLTVSNMSPEDSSIYLCSVASPGRGSYGYTFGSGTRLTVV.

There are a few counts of this clonotype. The CDR3 region has the DNA TGTGCCTGGAGTAGGGCTTTTGAAGCTTTCTTT. Translating gives CAWSRAFEAFF. The chain links TRBV30 to TRBJ1-1; D not resolved. V lost 2 bases, J lost 7 bases, and 8 bases lay in between. CDR3 length: 11 residues. Germline CDR1 is GTSNPN and CDR2 is SVGIG (reference sequence). Variable domain in full (rest from reference TRBV30 and TRBJ1-1): SQTIHQWPATLVQPVGSPLSLECTVEGTSNPNLYWYRQAAGRGLQLLFYSVGIGQISSEVPQNLSASRPQDRQFILSSKKLLLSDSGFYLCAWSRAFEAFFGQGTRLTVV.

This chain connects TRBV3-1 to TRBJ2-7, with D hard to call. The germline CDR1 and CDR2 sequences are LGHDT and YNNKEL (reference sequence). V was shortened by 8 bases and J by 0 bases, with 17 bases between the two germline ends. This CDR3 contains 15 residues. The CDR3 bases are TGTGCCAGCTTAAATTCCCATGGGATCTCCTACGAGCAGTACTTC. Its translation: CASLNSHGISYEQYF.

The chain employs TRBV2 and TRBJ2-5; 9 bases align to TRBD2. This CDR3 contains 16 residues. Germline trimming cut 6 bases from V and 0 bases from J; bases unmatched to any gene: 8. Looked up from germline, CDR1 is SNHLY and CDR2 is FYNNEI. CDR3 loop: CASRVAGDAYQETQYF. Written as DNA, the CDR3 is TGTGCCAGCAGGGTAGCGGGGGACGCGTACCAAGAGACCCAGTACTTC.

Ten or more counts support this clonotype. The rearrangement links TRBV21-1 to TRBJ1-5; no DNA check was done on the table's D call, TRBD1. TRBV21-1 is a pseudogene. This CDR3 spans 18 amino acids. The CDR3 bases are TGTGCCAGCAGCAAAGTGGCGGGGAGCCCATGCGGAAATCAGCCCCAGCATTTT. Amino acids: CASSKVAGSPCGNQPQHF.

This clonotype occurred a few times. The chain links TRBV7-9 to TRBJ2-2, with TRBD2 matching over 7 bases. Germline loops: CDR1 SEHNR, CDR2 FQNEAQ (reference sequence). The CDR3 covers 15 residues. V shed 4 bases, J shed 4 bases, and the junction held 6 bases outside the gene matches. CDR3 nucleotide sequence: TGTGCCAGCAGCTCACCCCGGGGGGTCACCGGGGAGCTGTTTTTT. Translated, it gives CASSSPRGVTGELFF.

This clonotype came up many times. J is TRBJ2-7 and V is TRBV11-2; no firm D call. Per germline, CDR1 SGHAT and CDR2 FQNNGV. The CDR3 loop spans 14 amino acids. The V gene lost 4 bases and the J gene lost 6 bases, with 16 bases spanning the gap. The CDR3, as DNA: TGTGCCAGCAGCTCCCCCCGGGCCCCAGGCGAGCAGTACTTC. Its translation is CASSSPRAPGEQYF.

V usage is TRBV27 and J usage is TRBJ2-7; 7 nucleotides match TRBD1. V lost 6 bases, J lost 6 bases, and 8 bases stayed unmatched. Germline V gene data show CDR1 as MNHEY and CDR2 as SMNVEV (reference sequence). The CDR3 runs to 13 residues. The CDR3 DNA sequence: TGTGCCAGCAGGGTCCGAGGGGGCCGCGAGCAGTACTTC. Protein: CASRVRGGREQYF.

This clonotype was recorded many times. J is TRBJ2-3 and V is TRBV12-3 or TRBV12-4; D might be TRBD1 (7 bases). This CDR3 contains 14 residues. The germline V and J ends were trimmed by 5 bases and 7 bases, with 16 bases remaining between them. CDR3: CASSQGGGPNTQYF. CDR3 DNA: TGTGCCAGCAGTCAGGGGGGTGGCCCCAATACGCAGTATTTT.

Many counts were recorded for this clonotype. This chain links TRBV7-9 with TRBJ1-1, with D possibly matching TRBD1 (6 bases). Trimming left V 5 bases short and J 4 bases short, with 14 bases between. CDR1 and CDR2 (germline): SEHNR, FQNEAQ (reference sequence). The CDR3 has 14 residues. The CDR3 nucleotides are TGTGCCAGCAGCCCCGAAGGGGGGGCCACTGAAGCTTTCTTT. It is translated as CASSPEGGATEAFF. The whole variable domain, filled in from reference TRBV7-9 and TRBJ1-1, reads DTGVSQNPRHKITKRGQNVTFRCDPISEHNRLYWYRQTLGQGPEFLTYFQNEAQLEKSRLLSDRFSAERPKGSFSTLEIQRTEQGDSAMYLCASSPEGGATEAFFGQGTRLTVV.

In its sample, this clonotype was seen once. The chain uses TRBV30 and TRBJ1-5, with D tentatively TRBD1 (6 bases). V was cut by 0 bases and J by 5 bases, with 20 bases left in between. CDR1 GTSNPN and CDR2 SVGIG come from the germline V gene (reference sequence). This CDR3 has 17 amino acids. The CDR3 coding sequence is TGTGCCTGGAGTGTAAGTGGCGGGGGGCGAAGGGATCAGCCCCAGCATTTT. It translates to CAWSVSGGGRRDQPQHF.

The chain joins TRBV7-2 to TRBJ1-1; D not certain. The CDR3 spans 13 residues. Trimming left V 6 bases short and J 6 bases short, with 14 bases between. Germline values: CDR1 SGHTA, CDR2 FQGNSA. CDR3 protein: CASRSAGLSEAFF. The CDR3, as DNA: TGTGCCAGCAGATCAGCGGGTTTGTCTGAAGCTTTCTTT.

This clonotype was seen ten or more times. V gene TRBV12-3 or TRBV12-4 combines with J gene TRBJ1-3, with D possibly TRBD1 on 5 matching bases. This CDR3 spans 14 amino acids. The V gene lost 3 bases and the J gene lost 3 bases, with 9 bases spanning the gap. The CDR3 DNA is TGTGCCAGCAGTTTGGCCAGGGTTGGAAACACCATATATTTT. As protein: CASSLARVGNTIYF.

As regards this clonotype: This may be a read error, as it is one base from a much larger clone. The chain recombines TRBV7-9 with TRBJ2-7; 10 positions agree with TRBD1. CDR1 is SEHNR and CDR2 is FQNEAQ in the germline V gene (reference sequence). The CDR3 is 15 amino acids. The CDR3 bases are TGTGCCAGCATCTTACCGGGACAGGGGCTCTACGAGCAGTACTTC. This translates into CASILPGQGLYEQYF.

This clonotype was recorded a few times. This rearrangement joins TRBV11-2 to TRBJ1-1; possibly TRBD1 for D (5 bases). Germline CDR1 SGHAT, CDR2 FQNNGV. Between the trimmed V and J ends, which lost 8 bases and 0 bases, there was a span of 22 bases. This CDR3 is built from 17 residues. The CDR3 sequence is CASSGTGIRSLNTEAFF. DNA for the CDR3: TGTGCCAGCTCTGGGACCGGCATAAGATCCTTGAACACTGAAGCTTTCTTT.

This clonotype was detected a few times. This chain connects TRBV6-5 to TRBJ2-1; 11 bases are shared with TRBD2. CDR1 MNHEY and CDR2 SVGAGI come from the germline V gene. The trim removed 6 bases at V and 5 bases at J, leaving 3 bases unmatched. The CDR3 sequence is 14 residues long. CDR3: CASRGLAENNEQFF. In DNA form, the CDR3 reads TGTGCCAGCAGGGGACTAGCGGAAAACAATGAGCAGTTCTTC.

In its sample, this clonotype was seen many times. The chain recombines TRBV2 with TRBJ2-1, with unresolved D. This CDR3 region has 12 residues. Germline V gene sequence: CDR1 SNHLY, CDR2 FYNNEI. Trimming cost V 0 bases and J 9 bases, with 6 bases left between them. The CDR3 sequence: CASSEAGVEQFF. The CDR3 coding sequence is TGTGCCAGCAGTGAAGCTGGGGTTGAGCAGTTCTTC.